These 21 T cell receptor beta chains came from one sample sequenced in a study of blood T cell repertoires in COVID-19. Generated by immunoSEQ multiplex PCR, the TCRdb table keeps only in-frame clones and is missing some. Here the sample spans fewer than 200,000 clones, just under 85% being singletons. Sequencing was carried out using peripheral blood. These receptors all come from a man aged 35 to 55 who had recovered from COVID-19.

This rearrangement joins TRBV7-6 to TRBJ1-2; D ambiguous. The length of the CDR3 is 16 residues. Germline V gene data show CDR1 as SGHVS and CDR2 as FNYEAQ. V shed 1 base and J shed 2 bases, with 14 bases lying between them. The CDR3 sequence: CASSLEPARGNYGYTF. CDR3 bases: TGTGCCAGCAGCTTAGAACCGGCCCGAGGGAACTATGGCTACACCTTC. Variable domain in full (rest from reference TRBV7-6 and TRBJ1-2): GAGVSQSPRYKVTKRGQDVALRCDPISGHVSLYWYRQALGQGPEFLTYFNYEAQQDKSGLPNDRFSAERPEGSISTLTIQRTEQRDSAMYRCASSLEPARGNYGYTFGSGTRLTVV.

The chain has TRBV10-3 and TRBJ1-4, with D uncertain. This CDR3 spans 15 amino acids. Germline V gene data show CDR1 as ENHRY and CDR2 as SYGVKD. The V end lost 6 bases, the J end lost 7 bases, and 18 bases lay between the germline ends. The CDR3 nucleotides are TGTGCCATCAGCAAAACGGGAGTCGGAATTGAAAAACTGTTTTTT. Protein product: CAISKTGVGIEKLFF.

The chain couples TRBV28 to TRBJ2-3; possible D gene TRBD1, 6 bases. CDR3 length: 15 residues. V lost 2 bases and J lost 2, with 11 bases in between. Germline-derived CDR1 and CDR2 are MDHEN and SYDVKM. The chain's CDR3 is CASSLRDRFTDTQYF. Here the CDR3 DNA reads TGTGCCAGCAGTTTACGTGACAGGTTCACAGATACGCAGTATTTT.

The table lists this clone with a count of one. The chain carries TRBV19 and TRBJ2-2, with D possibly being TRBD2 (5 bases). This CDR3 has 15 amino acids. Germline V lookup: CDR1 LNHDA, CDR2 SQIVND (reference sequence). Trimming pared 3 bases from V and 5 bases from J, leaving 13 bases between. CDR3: CASSIISRETGELFF. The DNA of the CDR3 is TGTGCCAGTAGTATTATAAGCCGGGAAACCGGGGAGCTGTTTTTT.

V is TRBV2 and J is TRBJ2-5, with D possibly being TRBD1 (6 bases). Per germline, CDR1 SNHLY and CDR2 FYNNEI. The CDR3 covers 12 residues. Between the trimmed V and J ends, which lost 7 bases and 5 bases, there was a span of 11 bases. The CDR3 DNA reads TGTGCCAGCAAGGGGGTCGGTGAGACCCAGTACTTC. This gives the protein CASKGVGETQYF.

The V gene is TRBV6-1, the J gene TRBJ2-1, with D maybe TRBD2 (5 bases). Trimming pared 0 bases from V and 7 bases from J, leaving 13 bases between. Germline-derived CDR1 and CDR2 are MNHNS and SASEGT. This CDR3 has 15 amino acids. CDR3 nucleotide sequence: TGTGCCAGCAGTGAAGCTAGCGCAGCGAGGAATGAGCAGTTCTTC. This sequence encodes CASSEASAARNEQFF.

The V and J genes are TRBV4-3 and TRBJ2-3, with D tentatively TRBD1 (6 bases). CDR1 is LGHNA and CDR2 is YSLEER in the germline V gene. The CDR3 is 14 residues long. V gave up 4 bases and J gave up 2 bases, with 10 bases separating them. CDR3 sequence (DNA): TGCGCCAGCAGCCCCACAGGGTACACAGATACGCAGTATTTT. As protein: CASSPTGYTDTQYF.

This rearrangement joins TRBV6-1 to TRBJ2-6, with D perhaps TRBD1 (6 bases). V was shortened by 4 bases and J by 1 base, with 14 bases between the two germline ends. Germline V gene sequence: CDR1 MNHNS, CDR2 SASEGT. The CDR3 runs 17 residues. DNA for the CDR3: TGTGCCAGCAGTGTCGAACAGGGCGGGTCTGGGGCCAACGTCCTGACTTTC. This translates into CASSVEQGGSGANVLTF.

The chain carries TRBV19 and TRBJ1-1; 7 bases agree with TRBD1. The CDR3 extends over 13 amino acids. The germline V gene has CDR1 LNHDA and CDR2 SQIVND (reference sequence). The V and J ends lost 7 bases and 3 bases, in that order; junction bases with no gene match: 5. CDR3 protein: CASNRQGDTEAFF. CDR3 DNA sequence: TGTGCCAGTAACCGACAGGGAGACACTGAAGCTTTCTTT.

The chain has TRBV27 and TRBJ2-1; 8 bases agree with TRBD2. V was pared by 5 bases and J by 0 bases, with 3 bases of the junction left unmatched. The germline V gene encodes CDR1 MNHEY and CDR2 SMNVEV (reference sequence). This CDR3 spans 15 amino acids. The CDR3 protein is CASSLSGNSYNEQFF. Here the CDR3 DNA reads TGTGCCAGCAGTCTTAGCGGGAACTCCTACAATGAGCAGTTCTTC.

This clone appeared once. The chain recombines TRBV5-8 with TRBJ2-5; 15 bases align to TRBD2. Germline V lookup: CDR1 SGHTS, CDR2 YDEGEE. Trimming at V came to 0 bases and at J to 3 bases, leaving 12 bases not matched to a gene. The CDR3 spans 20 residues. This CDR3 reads CASSLDRTSGGAGAKETQYF. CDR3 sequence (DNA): TGTGCCAGCAGCTTGGATCGGACTAGCGGGGGGGCGGGAGCGAAAGAGACCCAGTACTTC.

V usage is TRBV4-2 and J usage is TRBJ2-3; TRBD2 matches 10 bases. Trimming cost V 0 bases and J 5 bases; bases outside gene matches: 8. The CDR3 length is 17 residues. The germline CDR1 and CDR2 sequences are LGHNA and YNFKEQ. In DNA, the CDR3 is TGTGCCAGCAGCCAAGAAATGACAGCGGGAGGGCTAGATACGCAGTATTTT. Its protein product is CASSQEMTAGGLDTQYF.

The CDR3 region is CASSVGSSGTQYF. Written as DNA, the CDR3 is TGTGCCAGCAGCGTAGGGAGTAGCGGGACCCAGTACTTC. The rearrangement joins TRBV9 to TRBJ2-5, with a possible D match to TRBD2 (6 bases). V lost 0 bases and J lost 7, with 10 bases in between. The germline CDR1 and CDR2 sequences are SGDLS and YYNGEE. The CDR3 runs to 13 residues.

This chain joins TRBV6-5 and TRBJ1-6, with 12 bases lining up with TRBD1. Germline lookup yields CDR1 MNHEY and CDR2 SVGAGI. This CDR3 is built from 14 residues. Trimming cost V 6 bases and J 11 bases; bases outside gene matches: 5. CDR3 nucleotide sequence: TGTGCCAGCAGGACCGGGACAGGGGGCGCACCCCTCCACTTT. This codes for CASRTGTGGAPLHF.

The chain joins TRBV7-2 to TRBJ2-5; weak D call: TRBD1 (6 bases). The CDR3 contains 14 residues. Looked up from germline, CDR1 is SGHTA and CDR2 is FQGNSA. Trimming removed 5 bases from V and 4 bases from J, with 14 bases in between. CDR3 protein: CASSPRGSGETQYF. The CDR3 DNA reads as TGTGCCAGCAGCCCAAGGGGGAGTGGAGAGACCCAGTACTTC.

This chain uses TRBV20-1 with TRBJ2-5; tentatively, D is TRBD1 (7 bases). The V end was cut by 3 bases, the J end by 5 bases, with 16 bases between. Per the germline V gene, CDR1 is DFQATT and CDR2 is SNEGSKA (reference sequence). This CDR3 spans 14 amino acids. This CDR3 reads CSASQGQAGETQYF. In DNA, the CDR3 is TGCAGTGCTAGTCAAGGACAGGCGGGGGAGACCCAGTACTTC.

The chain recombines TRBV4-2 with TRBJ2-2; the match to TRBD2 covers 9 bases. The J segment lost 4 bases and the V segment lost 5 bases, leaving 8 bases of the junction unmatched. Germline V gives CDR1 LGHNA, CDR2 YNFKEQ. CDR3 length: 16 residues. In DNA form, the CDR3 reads TGTGCCAGCAGCGAAACGCTTAGCGGGGGCACCGGGGAGCTGTTTTTT. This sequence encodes CASSETLSGGTGELFF.

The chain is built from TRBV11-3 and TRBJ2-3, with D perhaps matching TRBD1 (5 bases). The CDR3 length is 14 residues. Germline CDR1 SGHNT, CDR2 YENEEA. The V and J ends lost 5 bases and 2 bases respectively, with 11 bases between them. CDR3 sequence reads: CASSHAGNTDTQYF. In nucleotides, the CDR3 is TGTGCCAGCAGCCACGCAGGGAACACAGATACGCAGTATTTT.

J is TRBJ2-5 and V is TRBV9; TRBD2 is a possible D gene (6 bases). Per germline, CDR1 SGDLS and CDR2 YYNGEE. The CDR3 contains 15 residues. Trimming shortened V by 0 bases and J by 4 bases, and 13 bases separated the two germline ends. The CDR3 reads CASSVDTGVAETQYF. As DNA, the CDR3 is TGTGCCAGCAGCGTAGATACGGGGGTGGCAGAGACCCAGTACTTC.

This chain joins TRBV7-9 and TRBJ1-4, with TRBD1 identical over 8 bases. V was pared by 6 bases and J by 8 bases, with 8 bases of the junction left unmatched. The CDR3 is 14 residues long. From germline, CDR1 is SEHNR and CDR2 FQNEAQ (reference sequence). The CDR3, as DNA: TGTGCCAGCAGTCGCCCAGGGGGCGACGAAAAACTGTTTTTT. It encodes CASSRPGGDEKLFF.

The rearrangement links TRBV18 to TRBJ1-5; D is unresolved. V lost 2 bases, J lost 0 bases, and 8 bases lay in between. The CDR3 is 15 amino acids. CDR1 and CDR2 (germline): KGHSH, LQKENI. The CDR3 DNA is TGTGCCAGCTCACCAGGGAGTGATAGCAATCAGCCCCAGCATTTT. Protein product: CASSPGSDSNQPQHF.